This record covers a single TCR beta chain. As yet, its antigen is unknown. TCRdb's table, derived via immunoSEQ multiplex PCR, lists solely in-frame clones and lacks some. The table has tens of thousands of clones, around 72% seen once. The data belong to a study of T cells in tumors after PD-1 blockade. The wider study: Patients had no prior checkpoint blockade, systemic immunosuppressants, or anti-cancer therapy within 4 weeks. During anti-PD-1 treatment, some patients continued daily vismodegib 150 mg. Patients received pembrolizumab 200 mg every 3 weeks or cemiplimab 350 mg every 2 weeks. Findings and limits, study-wide: Blood contained 40% to 50% of the tumor's TCR clonotypes.

This receptor was obtained from a human donor with basal cell carcinoma. The sequencing used PBMCs, collected after anti-PD-1 treatment.

CDR3 region: CASSLSPDSNYGYTF. The CDR3 DNA follows: TGTGCCAGCAGCTTATCGCCGGACTCTAACTATGGCTACACCTTC. This chain uses TRBV7-3 with TRBJ1-2; no clear D. The CDR3 loop spans 15 amino acids. CDR1 and CDR2 (germline): SGHTA, FQGTGA. The V gene lost 2 bases and the J gene lost 0 bases, with 10 bases spanning the gap.